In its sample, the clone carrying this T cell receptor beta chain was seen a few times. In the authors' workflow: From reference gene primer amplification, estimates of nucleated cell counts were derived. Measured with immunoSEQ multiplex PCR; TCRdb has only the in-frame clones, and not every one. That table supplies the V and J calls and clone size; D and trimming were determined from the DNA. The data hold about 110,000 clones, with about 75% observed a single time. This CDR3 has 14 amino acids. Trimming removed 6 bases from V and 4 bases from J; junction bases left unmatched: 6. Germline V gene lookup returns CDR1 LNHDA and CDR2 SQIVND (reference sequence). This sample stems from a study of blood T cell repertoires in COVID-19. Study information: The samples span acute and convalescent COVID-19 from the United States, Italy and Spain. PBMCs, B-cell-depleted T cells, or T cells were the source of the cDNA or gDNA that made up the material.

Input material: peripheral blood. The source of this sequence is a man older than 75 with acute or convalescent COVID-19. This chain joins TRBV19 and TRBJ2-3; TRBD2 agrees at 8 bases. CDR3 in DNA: TGTGCCAGTAGGCAACCGGGAGGGCCAGATACGCAGTATTTT. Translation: CASRQPGGPDTQYF.